The source of this T cell receptor (beta chain) is a study of regulatory T cells in long-lasting Graves disease. Study-level results: Persistent disease preferred TRBV28, TRBJ1-2 and TRBJ2-5; new disease, TRBV20-1 and TRBJ2-1.

The CDR3 runs to 15 residues. Germline-derived CDR1 and CDR2 are SGHAT and FQNNGV. V was trimmed by 3 bases and J by 4 bases, leaving 12 bases between them. This clonotype was observed many times. Its matching antigen is unknown. Researchers made TCR beta libraries by using iRepertoire HTBI primers and running Arm-PCR on CDR3 regions. TCRdb independently ran MiXCR on the multiplex PCR reads; one entry per CDR3 protein. The table has about 450,000 distinct CDR3 sequences, 23% seen once. Time point in this sample: persistent/refractory GD, antithyroid drugs over 5 years with positive TRAb. Generation of the TCR library employed RNA extracted from PBMCs.

The source was peripheral blood mononuclear cells (PBMCs), collected when the disease was refractory, from a patient treated with antithyroid drugs. The clonotype originates from a female donor with Graves disease. This rearrangement joins TRBV11-2 to TRBJ2-2, with D tentatively TRBD1 or TRBD2 (6 bases each). As DNA, the CDR3 is TGTGCCAGCAGCTTCGGCAGGGGAGGCACCGGGGAGCTGTTTTTT. This sequence encodes CASSFGRGGTGELFF.